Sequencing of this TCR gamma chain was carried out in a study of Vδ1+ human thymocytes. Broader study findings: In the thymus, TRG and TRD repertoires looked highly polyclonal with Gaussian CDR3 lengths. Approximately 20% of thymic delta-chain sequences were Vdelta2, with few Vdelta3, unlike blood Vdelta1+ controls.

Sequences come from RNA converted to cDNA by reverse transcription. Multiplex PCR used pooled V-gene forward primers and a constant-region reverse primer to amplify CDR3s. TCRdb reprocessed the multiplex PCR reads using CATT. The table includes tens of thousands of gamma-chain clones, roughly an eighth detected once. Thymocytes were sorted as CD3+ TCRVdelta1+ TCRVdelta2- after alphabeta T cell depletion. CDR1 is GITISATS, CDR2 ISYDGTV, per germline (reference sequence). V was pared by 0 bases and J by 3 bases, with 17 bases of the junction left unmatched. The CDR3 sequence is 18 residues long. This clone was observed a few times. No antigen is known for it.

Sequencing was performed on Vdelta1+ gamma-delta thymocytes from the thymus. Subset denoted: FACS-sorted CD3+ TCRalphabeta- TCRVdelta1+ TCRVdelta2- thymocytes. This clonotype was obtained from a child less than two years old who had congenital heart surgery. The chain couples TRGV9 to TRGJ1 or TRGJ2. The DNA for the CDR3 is TGTGCCTTGTGGGAGGTGCATTCAGTCTTCGGGGTTTATTATAAGAAACTCTTT. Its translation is CALWEVHSVFGVYYKKLF.